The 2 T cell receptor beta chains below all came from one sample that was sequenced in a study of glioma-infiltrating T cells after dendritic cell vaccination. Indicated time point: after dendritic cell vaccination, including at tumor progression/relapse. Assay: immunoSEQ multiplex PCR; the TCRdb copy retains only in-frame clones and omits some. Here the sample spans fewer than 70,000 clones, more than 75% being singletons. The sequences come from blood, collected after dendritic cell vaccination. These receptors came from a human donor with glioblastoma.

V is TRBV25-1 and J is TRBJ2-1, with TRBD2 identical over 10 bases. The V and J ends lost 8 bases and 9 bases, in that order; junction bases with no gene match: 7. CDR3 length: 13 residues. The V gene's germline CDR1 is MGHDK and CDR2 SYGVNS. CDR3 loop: CASESGGAGEQFF. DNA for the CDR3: TGTGCCAGCGAGAGCGGGGGGGCCGGTGAGCAGTTCTTC.

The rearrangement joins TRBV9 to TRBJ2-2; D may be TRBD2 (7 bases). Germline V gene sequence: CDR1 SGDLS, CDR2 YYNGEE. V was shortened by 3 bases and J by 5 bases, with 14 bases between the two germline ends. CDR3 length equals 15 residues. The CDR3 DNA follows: TGTGCCAGCAGCGAGAGGGGGGAGGGGACCGGGGAGCTGTTTTTT. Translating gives CASSERGEGTGELFF. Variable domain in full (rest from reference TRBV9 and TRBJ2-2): DSGVTQTPKHLITATGQRVTLRCSPRSGDLSVYWYQQSLDQGLQFLIQYYNGEERAKGNILERFSAQQFPDLHSELNLSSLELGDSALYFCASSERGEGTGELFFGEGSRLTVL.